This TCR beta chain derives from a study of T cells in Graves' hyperthyroidism and ophthalmopathy (dated by TCRdb to the late 2010s). Background on the whole study: Peripheral blood was collected at initial diagnosis, before any treatment. To identify distinguishing TCR V-J signatures, a discovery cohort of about 100 patients was used, comprising 43 with Graves' ophthalmopathy and 57 with stable Graves' hyperthyroidism. Prospective prediction of ophthalmopathy was tested in an independent validation cohort consisting of about 19 hyperthyroidism patients and about 17 patients who later progressed to ophthalmopathy. The approximately 97 discovery patients were randomly divided into training and test sets at a 7:3 ratio. The study also compared thyroid tissue and blood T-cell repertoires from several Graves' hyperthyroidism patients. Once sampling was done, hyperthyroidism patients were given methimazole at a starting dose of 30 mg daily, whereas ophthalmopathy patients were given high-dose intravenous methylprednisolone. The paper describes TCR Vbeta CDR3 sequencing of 140 or so peripheral blood samples, made up of 43 ophthalmopathy patients, over 70 hyperthyroidism patients and 17 progressor patients.

Stable Graves' hyperthyroidism was defined as no progression to ophthalmopathy during 18 months of follow-up. Hyperthyroidism patients were newly diagnosed, had a disease duration of under 2 months, and were aged 18 to 65 years. Any patient with an uncontrolled infection, another autoimmune disease, pregnancy or lactation was excluded. Diagnoses were based on clinical symptoms, serum thyroxine and TRAb, thyroid ultrasound and orbital computed tomography. PBMCs were isolated from 10 ml of fresh peripheral blood by Ficoll-Paque density gradient centrifugation. Trizol reagent was used to extract total RNA, and RNA quality was then checked on an Agilent 2100 Bioanalyzer. Broad study findings and their caveats: A model built on a 13 V-J signature distinguished ophthalmopathy from stable hyperthyroidism, reaching around 90% sensitivity and 81.08% specificity in cross-validation and 80%/75% in testing. During validation, the model predicted progression to ophthalmopathy a median of roughly six months ahead of onset, with around 65% sensitivity and 72.22% specificity. Blood samples also contained most of the expanded thyroid clonotypes (frequency above 0.001), which suggests that blood repertoires may reflect thyroid immune responses. No statistical method was used to fix the sample size in advance, and group allocation was not hidden from the investigators.

V ends up 6 bases short and J 4 bases short, with an unmatched junction base count of 8. As encoded in the germline V gene, CDR1 is KGHSH while CDR2 is LQKENI. The CDR3 spans 16 residues, from the cysteine through the phenylalanine. The entry retains the CDR3 DNA only, 48 bases that are in frame from base 1. Notes on this clonotype: There is no known antigen for this receptor. Base qualities are not recorded, but no much larger clone differs from it by a single base.

TCR beta CDR3 regions were amplified from RNA transcripts. The TCR CDR3 was subjected to a first round of RT-PCR using the HTBI primer set and the Qiagen OneStep RT-PCR kit. Libraries were constructed in a second round of multiplex PCR, after which size selection and purification were carried out. Libraries were sequenced paired-end with 100 bp reads on an Illumina HiSeq2000. As for how the authors treated the data: SOAPnuke was used to process the raw data, throwing out any read that contained adapters or uncalled bases, had a mean Phred below 15, or lacked an exact constant-primer or identifier match. COPE v1.2.5 was used to merge high-quality paired reads, and clonotypes were defined as unique nucleotide sequences. MiTCR v1.1 was used to align the clonotypes against IMGT TRBV, TRBD and TRBJ reference segments. Analysis was restricted to V-J combinations with a frequency above 0.0001, which covered 99.2% of repertoires. The TCS score was defined as the ratio of F50 (clonal expansion) to E x V (chaos), calculated using BLOSUM62-based TCRdist between CDR3 peptides within each V-J. Welch's t-statistics and random forest reduced 514 V-J features to roughly 13, which were used in a naive Bayes classifier (R e1071). The Morisita-Horn index was used to measure how similar the thyroid and blood repertoires were. TCRdb reprocessing: public reads trimmed at Q25 with fastp, clones called with MiXCR, in-frame beta chains kept. One record per CDR3 amino acid sequence lists the most common genes and DNA. These V and J calls rely on TCRdb rather than the paper's analysis. This sample is represented by roughly 100,000 distinct CDR3 sequences; approximately 50% of them were singletons. Together, the top ten hold about 28% of the sample.

The sequenced sample consisted of blood. The sequence joins TRBV18 to TRBJ2-1, with 11 junctional bases fitting TRBD2. This sequence was found in a man between 35 and 55 years old with Graves' hyperthyroidism. The CDR3 corresponds to CASSPLTSGGYNEQFF. In nucleotides, the sequence is TGTGCCAGCTCGCCCCTTACTAGCGGGGGTTACAATGAGCAGTTCTTC.